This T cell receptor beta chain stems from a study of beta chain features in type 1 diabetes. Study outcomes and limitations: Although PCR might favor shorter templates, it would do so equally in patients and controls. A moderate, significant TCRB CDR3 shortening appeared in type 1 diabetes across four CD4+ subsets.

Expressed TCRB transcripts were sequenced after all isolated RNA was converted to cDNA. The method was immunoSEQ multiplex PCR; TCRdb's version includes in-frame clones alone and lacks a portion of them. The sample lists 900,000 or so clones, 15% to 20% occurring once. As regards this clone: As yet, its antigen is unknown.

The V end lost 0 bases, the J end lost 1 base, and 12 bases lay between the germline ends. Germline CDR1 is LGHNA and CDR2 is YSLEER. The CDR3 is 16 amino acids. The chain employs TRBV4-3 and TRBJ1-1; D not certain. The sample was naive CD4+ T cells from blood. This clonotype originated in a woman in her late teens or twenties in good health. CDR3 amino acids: CASSQERGFGNTEAFF. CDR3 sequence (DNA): TGCGCCAGCAGCCAAGAGCGAGGGTTTGGGAACACTGAAGCTTTCTTT.